This T cell receptor (beta chain) was sequenced during a study of blood T cell repertoires in COVID-19. The overall study: Samples came from the United States, Italy and Spain, spanning acute and convalescent COVID-19. PBMCs, B-cell-depleted T cells, or T cells provided the cDNA or gDNA that made up the material.

Losses at the gene ends were 1 base for V and 5 bases for J; bases not matched to a gene: 2. CDR3 size: 14 residues. Germline V gives CDR1 MNHEY, CDR2 SMNVEV (reference sequence). The authors' processing: Reference gene primer amplification gave estimated nucleated cell counts. Using immunoSEQ multiplex PCR, the repertoire was profiled, and TCRdb retains in-frame clones only, with some absent. V and J calls and clone size are as listed in that table; D and trimming were resolved from the DNA. This sample yields roughly 320,000 clones, of which around 90% are seen a single time; 1.3% belongs to the top ten.

The clonotype originates from a man between 65 and 85 years old with acute or convalescent COVID-19. The source material was peripheral blood. The V gene is TRBV27, the J gene TRBJ2-1, with TRBD2 matching over 7 bases. CDR3 region: CASSLFGTNNEQFF. In nucleotides, the CDR3 is TGTGCCAGCAGTTTATTTGGGACTAACAATGAGCAGTTCTTC.